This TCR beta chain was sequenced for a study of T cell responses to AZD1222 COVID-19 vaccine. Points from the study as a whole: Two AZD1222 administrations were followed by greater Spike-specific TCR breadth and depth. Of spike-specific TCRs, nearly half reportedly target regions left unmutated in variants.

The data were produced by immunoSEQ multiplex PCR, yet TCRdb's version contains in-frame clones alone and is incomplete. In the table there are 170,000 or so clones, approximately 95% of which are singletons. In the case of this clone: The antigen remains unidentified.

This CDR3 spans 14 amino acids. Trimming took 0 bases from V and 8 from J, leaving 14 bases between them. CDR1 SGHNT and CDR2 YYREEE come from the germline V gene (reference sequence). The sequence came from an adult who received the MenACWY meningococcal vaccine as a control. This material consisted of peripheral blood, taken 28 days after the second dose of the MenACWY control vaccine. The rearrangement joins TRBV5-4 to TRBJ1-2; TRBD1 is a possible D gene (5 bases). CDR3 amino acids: CASSLAPFEGGYTF. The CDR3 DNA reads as TGTGCCAGCAGCTTGGCTCCTTTTGAGGGGGGCTACACCTTC.